Below are 7 T cell receptor beta chains sequenced from a single sample in a study of T cells after yellow fever vaccination (dated by TCRdb to about 2019). Library method: 5' RACE. Data came from an Illumina NovaSeq 6000. The public sequencing data were trimmed at Q25 with fastp and processed into clonotypes with MiXCR by TCRdb, which kept only in-frame beta chains. Entries are consolidated by CDR3 protein sequence, retaining the most common genes and DNA. The sample table lists hundreds of thousands of distinct CDR3 sequences, roughly 4% of them with a count of one. The top ten clones comprise about 20% of the sample. Sample treatment or condition, as interpreted from the label and publication: live attenuated yellow fever vaccine strain. This sample comprised PBMCs, obtained on the day of the yellow fever booster vaccination. The receptors originated from a man aged 18 to 30 who received the YFV17D yellow fever vaccine.

The V call is TRBV6-1, the J call TRBJ1-1; D is perhaps TRBD1 (6 bases). Trimming shortened V by 10 bases and J by 0 bases, and 18 bases separated the two germline ends. The germline CDR1 and CDR2 sequences are MNHNS and SASEGT. This CDR3 contains 15 residues. DNA for the CDR3: TGTGCCACCGAGATCCGGACAGACATGAACACTGAAGCTTTCTTT. It specifies CATEIRTDMNTEAFF.

V usage is TRBV12-3 or TRBV12-4 and J usage is TRBJ1-1; 7 bases fit TRBD1. Trimming took 3 bases from V and 3 from J; bases not matched to a gene: 10. The CDR3 is made up of 16 amino acids. The chain's CDR3 is CASSFTQGVGDTEAFF. In DNA, the CDR3 is TGTGCCAGCAGTTTCACCCAGGGGGTGGGGGACACTGAAGCTTTCTTT.

This chain connects TRBV20-1 to TRBJ1-6; D perhaps matches TRBD1 (5 bases). This CDR3 is built from 15 residues. Germline CDR1 DFQATT, CDR2 SNEGSKA (reference sequence). The ends were cut back, 5 bases at V and 9 bases at J, with 20 bases in the middle. The CDR3 nucleotides are TGCAGTGCTGCTTACTCGGGGGTGTTTAGTTCACCCCTCCACTTT. The encoded protein is CSAAYSGVFSSPLHF.

The rearrangement joins TRBV20-1 to TRBJ1-6; 7 bases agree with TRBD1. The CDR3 is 14 amino acids. Germline V lookup: CDR1 DFQATT, CDR2 SNEGSKA (reference sequence). Trimming at V came to 7 bases and at J to 0 bases, leaving 3 bases not matched to a gene. The chain's CDR3 is CSVSGGSYNSPLHF. For the CDR3, the DNA is TGCAGTGTTTCAGGGGGCTCCTATAATTCACCCCTCCACTTT.

This chain connects TRBV15 to TRBJ2-7; TRBD1 is a possible D gene (5 bases). V was cut by 5 bases and J by 2 bases, with 13 bases left in between. From germline, CDR1 is LNHNV and CDR2 YYDKDF (reference sequence). The CDR3 length is 14 residues. CDR3 loop: CATSPAQGAYEQYF. The CDR3 DNA follows: TGTGCCACCAGCCCTGCCCAGGGTGCCTACGAGCAGTACTTC.

This clonotype was detected only a few times. The V gene is TRBV7-9, the J gene TRBJ2-3, with a weak D call TRBD1 (6 bases). From germline, CDR1 is SEHNR and CDR2 FQNEAQ (reference sequence). V gave up 4 bases and J gave up 0 bases, with 14 bases separating them. This CDR3 is 16 amino acids long. The CDR3 DNA sequence: TGTGCCAGCAGCTCCTCCGGGACACCCAGCACAGATACGCAGTATTTT. The encoded protein is CASSSSGTPSTDTQYF.

This clonotype was observed a handful of times. The V gene is TRBV3-1, the J gene TRBJ1-1; no definite D call. V dropped 7 bases and J dropped 0 bases, with 9 bases sitting between them. Per the germline V gene, CDR1 is LGHDT and CDR2 is YNNKEL (reference sequence). The CDR3 length is 13 residues. In DNA, the CDR3 is TGTGCCAGCACAAGTGGAGTGAACACTGAAGCTTTCTTT. Protein sequence: CASTSGVNTEAFF.